The clone carrying this T cell receptor beta chain has just one count. The data derive from a study of blood T cell repertoires in COVID-19. Study overall: The United States, Italy and Spain were the sources of the acute and convalescent COVID-19 samples. Sources were T cells, B-cell-depleted T cells, or PBMCs; the material itself was cDNA or gDNA.

Per germline, CDR1 LNHDA and CDR2 SQIVND (reference sequence). The CDR3 sequence is 15 residues long. With V trimmed by 7 bases and J by 3 bases, 9 bases remained unmatched. Original methodology: Nucleated cell counts were estimated from reference gene primer amplification. Repertoires were generated with immunoSEQ multiplex PCR, while TCRdb's copy carries only in-frame clones and drops some. V and J calls plus clone size are reproduced from that table; the DNA served to infer D and trimming. The sample shows about 300,000 clones, approximately 90% of them seen only once. The chain recombines TRBV19 with TRBJ1-5; 7 positions match TRBD1. The source of this sequence is a man aged 40-50 years with acute or convalescent COVID-19. The sample was peripheral blood. CDR3 nucleotides: TGTGCCAGTACCCGGGACAGATCTATCAATCAGCCCCAGCATTTT. Translating it yields CASTRDRSINQPQHF.